This T cell receptor (beta chain) emerged from a study of CD8+ T cells in alopecia areata (dated by TCRdb to the late 2010s). In terms of the full investigation: Treated patients were enrolled in an open-label pilot trial of oral tofacitinib, 5 to 10 mg twice daily, for moderate-to-severe alopecia areata. Tofacitinib was administered for 6 to 18 months, and 6 months of follow-up off drug were then conducted to assess delayed response and recurrence. In both human patients and the C3H/HeJ mouse model, the study applied high-throughput TCRbeta sequencing to look at T cell clonal expansion in alopecia areata. In humans, TCRbeta sequencing was performed on scalp tissue and on sorted CD4+ and CD8+ peripheral blood T cells from healthy controls and from patients with patchy or totalis/universalis alopecia areata. Biopsies were taken from tofacitinib-treated patients at baseline and at 4 and 24 weeks of treatment, and a later scalp biopsy was taken in several of the tofacitinib-treated patients. Clonality in the scalp was compared among normal scalp (n=4), patchy alopecia areata scalp (n=8), and alopecia totalis/universalis scalp (n=8). The RNA source kit depended on sample type: the PAXgene miRNA kit for fixed scalp, the miRNeasy kit for PBMCs, and the RNeasy kit for mouse skin. immunoSEQ multiplex PCR using 35 Vbeta forward primers and 13 Jbeta reverse primers was used to amplify TCRbeta CDR3 regions.

Sample time point, as interpreted from the label and publication: baseline before oral tofacitinib. Peripheral blood and lesional scalp punch biopsies were obtained from patients with alopecia areata. PBMCs were separated by density centrifugation and stained for CD3, CD4 and CD8, after which CD4+ and CD8+ T cells were sorted on a FACSAria. As to this clone: What this receptor recognizes is not known. Within one base of it there is no much larger clone, and no base qualities were kept.

The research as a whole found: TCR sequences shared between patients were less clear than in mice, possibly partly because of HLA diversity in the patient population. Compared with normal scalp, lesional scalp had higher clonality and more expanded CD8+ clones, particularly in alopecia totalis/universalis, a pattern that suggests antigenic drive. Scalp TCR repertoire analysis is complicated because resident alphabeta T cells in normal human skin are also sequenced, whereas mouse skin is dominated by gammadelta T cells.

The library was produced with the immunoSEQ multiplex PCR assay. For TCR sequencing, RNA was extracted from every sample and reverse transcribed into cDNA to serve as template. First-strand cDNA was synthesized with SuperScript III using a 2:1 mix of oligo-dT and random hexamers. Amplification bias was assessed with a synthetic immune receptor repertoire, and residual bias was removed computationally. In the source study's methods: After raw reads were preprocessed to remove errors, the CDR3 was defined following IMGT conventions as running from the conserved cysteine to phenylalanine. Clonality was computed as 1 minus the Shannon entropy, with the entropy normalized by log2 of the number of productive unique TCRs. Whether each scalp clone was CD4 or CD8 was inferred by checking scalp TCRbeta sequences against the CD4 and CD8 repertoires from sorted blood. TCRdb re-hosts the immuneACCESS table, in-frame sequences only. Its copies lack some clones; in the studies checked, an unresolved V gene accounts for under half of them, and the cause for the rest is not known. The V and J calls and clone size come from that table; D and trimming were worked out from the DNA. The table for this sample lists more than 100,000 clones; 58% of them were counted only once. Of the sample, 4.5% to 5.5% is held by the ten largest clones.

The TCR was taken from a human donor with alopecia areata. The material was CD4+ T cells sorted from blood, obtained at week 0.

DNA sequence: TGTGCCAGCAGCTCTAATGGACTAGCGGGAGCAGATACGCAGTATTTT. It codes for CASSSNGLAGADTQYF. This sequence uses TRBV7-3 and TRBJ2-3, with 13 bases matching TRBD2. CDR1 is given as SGHTA and CDR2 as FQGTGA, both from the germline V gene. The CDR3, cysteine through phenylalanine, is 16 amino acids long. The only DNA kept is the CDR3, 48 bases in frame from the first base. Trimming takes 4 bases off V and 4 bases off J; junction bases not matched to a gene: 5.